These T cell receptor beta chains were read from a single sample in a study of cytomegalovirus exposure and HLA in healthy donors. TCRdb keeps only in-frame clones here, not all; method: immunoSEQ multiplex PCR. The sample holds more than 110,000 clones, about four fifths seen once. Material: PBMCs. These receptors all come from a man between 40 and 49 years old in good health and CMV-seropositive. The CDR3 runs from the conserved cysteine through the conserved F or W. The D gene is left open where the match is weak. Size values are once, few and many counts, or a class for expanded clones, and some rows have none.

v_call: TRBV28
clone_size: -
d_call: TRBD1
j_call: TRBJ1-2
cdr3_nt: TGTGCCAGCAAACCGGGACAGGGGCGCGGCTACACCTTC
cdr3_aa: CASKPGQGRGYTF

v_call: TRBV6-4
clone_size: -
d_call: TRBD2
j_call: TRBJ2-3
cdr3_nt: TGTGCCAGCAGTGCCTTAGCGGGGAGCACAGATACGCAGTATTTT
cdr3_aa: CASSALAGSTDTQYF

v_call: TRBV7-6
clone_size: -
d_call: -
j_call: TRBJ1-5
cdr3_nt: TGTGCCAGCAGCTCGAATGAGAATCAGCCCCAGCATTTT
cdr3_aa: CASSSNENQPQHF

v_call: TRBV25-1
clone_size: -
d_call: -
j_call: TRBJ2-1
cdr3_nt: TGTGCCAGCAGTGACCGGCGGGGCTCCTACAATGAGCAGTTCTTC
cdr3_aa: CASSDRRGSYNEQFF

v_call: TRBV9
clone_size: -
d_call: -
j_call: TRBJ2-3
cdr3_nt: TGTGCCAGCAGCGTAGCTGTGATAGCAGATACGCAGTATTTT
cdr3_aa: CASSVAVIADTQYF

v_call: TRBV6-5
clone_size: -
d_call: TRBD1
j_call: TRBJ1-1
cdr3_nt: TGTGCCAGCAGTTACTCGAAAGGGGGCGGTGGAACTGAAGCTTTCTTT
cdr3_aa: CASSYSKGGGGTEAFF

v_call: TRBV7-2
clone_size: -
d_call: -
j_call: TRBJ2-2
cdr3_nt: TGTGCCAGCAGCAACCCGACTAGGAACACCGGGGAGCTGTTTTTT
cdr3_aa: CASSNPTRNTGELFF

v_call: TRBV6-5
clone_size: -
d_call: TRBD2
j_call: TRBJ2-7
cdr3_nt: TGTGCCAGCGGGGGGGGCTACGAGCAGTACTTC
cdr3_aa: CASGGGYEQYF

v_call: TRBV6-5
clone_size: few
d_call: -
j_call: TRBJ2-5
cdr3_nt: TGTGCCAGCTCGAAGGGGGAGGGAATAGTGGGTCCCCAGTACTTC
cdr3_aa: CASSKGEGIVGPQYF

v_call: TRBV13
clone_size: -
d_call: TRBD2
j_call: TRBJ2-3
cdr3_nt: TGTGCCAGCAGCTTAAGACTAGCGGGAGAAACGCAGTATTTT
cdr3_aa: CASSLRLAGETQYF

v_call: TRBV5-1
clone_size: -
d_call: TRBD1
j_call: TRBJ1-6
cdr3_nt: TGCGCCAGCGGTTACAGGGGGATAGATTCACCCCTCCACTTT
cdr3_aa: CASGYRGIDSPLHF

v_call: TRBV29-1
clone_size: -
d_call: -
j_call: TRBJ1-1
cdr3_nt: TGCAGCGTGGCTCACGGGGACACTGAAGCTTTCTTT
cdr3_aa: CSVAHGDTEAFF

v_call: TRBV5-4
clone_size: -
d_call: TRBD2
j_call: TRBJ2-2
cdr3_nt: TGTGCCAGCAGCTTGGGGGGGGGAACCGGGGAGCTGTTTTTT
cdr3_aa: CASSLGGGTGELFF

v_call: TRBV29-1
clone_size: -
d_call: TRBD1
j_call: TRBJ2-7
cdr3_nt: TGCAGCGTATACGGACAGGGATACGAGCAGTACTTC
cdr3_aa: CSVYGQGYEQYF

v_call: TRBV30
clone_size: few
d_call: TRBD2
j_call: TRBJ2-5
cdr3_nt: TGTGCCTGGAGTGGCCCGGGGGGTCGAGAGACCCAGTACTTC
cdr3_aa: CAWSGPGGRETQYF

v_call: TRBV7-2
clone_size: -
d_call: -
j_call: TRBJ1-5
cdr3_nt: TGTGCCAGCAGCGGAAAAGGGGAACAGCCCCAGCATTTT
cdr3_aa: CASSGKGEQPQHF

v_call: TRBV11-2
clone_size: -
d_call: TRBD2
j_call: TRBJ2-7
cdr3_nt: TGTGCCAGCAGCTCCCAGGGAGGGGAGATCTACGAGCAGTACTTC
cdr3_aa: CASSSQGGEIYEQYF

v_call: TRBV2
clone_size: -
d_call: -
j_call: TRBJ2-7
cdr3_nt: TGTGCCAGCAGTGCCGGGGGACTCCAGTACTTC
cdr3_aa: CASSAGGLQYF

v_call: TRBV19
clone_size: few
d_call: TRBD2
j_call: TRBJ2-5
cdr3_nt: TGTGCCAGTAAAGTAGCGGGGGGATCGTGGGAGACCCAGTACTTC
cdr3_aa: CASKVAGGSWETQYF

v_call: TRBV18
clone_size: -
d_call: TRBD1
j_call: TRBJ2-7
cdr3_nt: TGTGCCAGCTCACCACCGAACAGGGGAACCTACGAGCAGTACTTC
cdr3_aa: CASSPPNRGTYEQYF

v_call: TRBV15
clone_size: -
d_call: -
j_call: TRBJ1-2
cdr3_nt: TGTGCCACCAGCAGAGAACCCCGCGTCTGGGGCTACACCTTC
cdr3_aa: CATSREPRVWGYTF

v_call: TRBV30
clone_size: -
d_call: -
j_call: TRBJ2-3
cdr3_nt: TGTGCCTGGAGTGCGGCGGGACCAGATACGCAGTATTTT
cdr3_aa: CAWSAAGPDTQYF

v_call: TRBV5-1
clone_size: -
d_call: -
j_call: TRBJ1-3
cdr3_nt: TGCGCCAGCAGCTTCGGAGAGGTGGACACCATATATTTT
cdr3_aa: CASSFGEVDTIYF

v_call: TRBV11-3
clone_size: -
d_call: -
j_call: TRBJ2-7
cdr3_nt: TGTGCCAGCAGCCCCATTGGGGGGGGCCTTCTAACGGAGCAGTACTTC
cdr3_aa: CASSPIGGGLLTEQYF

v_call: TRBV5-1
clone_size: -
d_call: -
j_call: TRBJ1-1
cdr3_nt: TGCGCCAGCAGCCAAACAAGGGCGGGGACTGAAGCTTTCTTT
cdr3_aa: CASSQTRAGTEAFF

v_call: TRBV7-9
clone_size: -
d_call: TRBD2
j_call: TRBJ2-7
cdr3_nt: TGTGCCAGCGAGATCCAACCGGGACTAGCGGGAGGGCCGTCCTACGAGCAGTACTTC
cdr3_aa: CASEIQPGLAGGPSYEQYF

v_call: TRBV7-8
clone_size: -
d_call: TRBD1
j_call: TRBJ1-2
cdr3_nt: TGTGCCAGCAGCCGGACAGGGTCTGTGCCTGGCTACACCTTC
cdr3_aa: CASSRTGSVPGYTF

v_call: TRBV6-5
clone_size: -
d_call: -
j_call: TRBJ1-5
cdr3_nt: TGTGCCAGCACCACAGAGTCAGGCAATCAGCCCCAGCATTTT
cdr3_aa: CASTTESGNQPQHF

v_call: TRBV7-8
clone_size: -
d_call: TRBD1
j_call: TRBJ1-3
cdr3_nt: TGTGCCAGCAGCTTAACAGGGGGGGCTGGAAACACCATATATTTT
cdr3_aa: CASSLTGGAGNTIYF

v_call: TRBV6-1
clone_size: -
d_call: -
j_call: TRBJ1-5
cdr3_nt: TGTGCCAGCAGTGACCCCCTTCAGCCCCAGCATTTT
cdr3_aa: CASSDPLQPQHF

v_call: TRBV18
clone_size: -
d_call: TRBD1
j_call: TRBJ2-5
cdr3_nt: TGTGCCAGCTCACCGGGACAGGGAGAGACCCAGTACTTC
cdr3_aa: CASSPGQGETQYF

v_call: TRBV7-2
clone_size: -
d_call: TRBD2
j_call: TRBJ2-1
cdr3_nt: TGTGCCAGCAGCTTAGAAGCGGGGGGTTACAATGAGCAGTTCTTC
cdr3_aa: CASSLEAGGYNEQFF

v_call: TRBV10-3
clone_size: -
d_call: TRBD2
j_call: TRBJ2-7
cdr3_nt: TGTGCCATCAGTGGGCTAGCGGGGGTCCCGGATGGCGAGCAGTACTTC
cdr3_aa: CAISGLAGVPDGEQYF

v_call: TRBV9
clone_size: -
d_call: TRBD2
j_call: TRBJ2-1
cdr3_nt: TGTGCCAGCAGCGGACTAGCGGGAAGGTACAATGAGCAGTTCTTC
cdr3_aa: CASSGLAGRYNEQFF

v_call: TRBV18
clone_size: -
d_call: -
j_call: TRBJ2-2
cdr3_nt: TGTGCCAGCTCACCCGACCGGGCCGGGGAGCTGTTTTTT
cdr3_aa: CASSPDRAGELFF

v_call: TRBV19
clone_size: -
d_call: TRBD1
j_call: TRBJ1-2
cdr3_nt: TGTGCCAGTAGTAAAGCCCAGACCGACAGGGGTAGGCGAGGCTACACCTTC
cdr3_aa: CASSKAQTDRGRRGYTF

v_call: TRBV19
clone_size: few
d_call: TRBD2
j_call: TRBJ2-1
cdr3_nt: TGTGCCAGTAGTATTGAGAGCGGGAGGGCCAATGAGCAGTTCTTC
cdr3_aa: CASSIESGRANEQFF

v_call: TRBV15
clone_size: -
d_call: TRBD1
j_call: TRBJ2-7
cdr3_nt: TGTGCCACCAGCGGTAGTCGGGACAGTACCTACGAGCAGTACTTC
cdr3_aa: CATSGSRDSTYEQYF

v_call: TRBV6-5
clone_size: -
d_call: -
j_call: TRBJ1-1
cdr3_nt: TGTGCCAGCAGTTACCCCGTCCCGGGAGCCAACACTGAAGCTTTCTTT
cdr3_aa: CASSYPVPGANTEAFF

v_call: TRBV18
clone_size: -
d_call: TRBD1
j_call: TRBJ2-7
cdr3_nt: TGTGCCAGCTCACCCAGGGGACAGGGGGCCTACGAGCAGTACTTC
cdr3_aa: CASSPRGQGAYEQYF

v_call: TRBV6-5
clone_size: -
d_call: -
j_call: TRBJ1-1
cdr3_nt: TGTGCCAGCAGTTACGGAACAGGGATTGAAGCTTTCTTT
cdr3_aa: CASSYGTGIEAFF

v_call: TRBV5-1
clone_size: -
d_call: -
j_call: TRBJ2-5
cdr3_nt: TGCGCCAGCAGCTTGGCTGCAGGGTACCAAGAGACCCAGTACTTC
cdr3_aa: CASSLAAGYQETQYF

v_call: TRBV10-1
clone_size: -
d_call: TRBD1
j_call: TRBJ2-7
cdr3_nt: TGCGCCAGCAGCACCAATTCGGGGACAGGGGGGAACGAGCAGTACTTC
cdr3_aa: CASSTNSGTGGNEQYF

v_call: TRBV7-9
clone_size: -
d_call: -
j_call: TRBJ2-1
cdr3_nt: TGTGCCAGCAGGCTCCCCCGGGGATCGTCCTACAATGAGCAGTTCTTC
cdr3_aa: CASRLPRGSSYNEQFF

v_call: TRBV7-5
clone_size: -
d_call: -
j_call: TRBJ2-5
cdr3_nt: TGTGCCAGAAGCTTAGGTCGCCAAGAGACCCAGTACTTC
cdr3_aa: CARSLGRQETQYF

v_call: TRBV13
clone_size: few
d_call: TRBD1
j_call: TRBJ2-7
cdr3_nt: TGTGCCAGCAGCTCTAGGACAGGGGCCTACGAGCAGTACTTC
cdr3_aa: CASSSRTGAYEQYF